The 2 T cell receptor beta chains below all came from one sample that was sequenced in a study of OX40 agonist ivuxolimab in advanced cancers. Sequencing was performed with immunoSEQ multiplex PCR; in TCRdb, only in-frame clones are kept and a portion is missing. The table includes some 100,000 clones, less than 90% detected once. Sequences were derived from CD4+ or CD8+ T cells sorted from blood, sampled in a trial of the OX40 agonist ivuxolimab. The source is an adult with an advanced solid tumor such as melanoma, head and neck, liver or kidney cancer.

The V and J genes are TRBV5-1 and TRBJ2-7, with TRBD2 matching 11 bases. CDR1 and CDR2 from the germline V gene are SGHRS and YFSETQ. Trimming removed 7 bases from V and 4 bases from J; junction bases left unmatched: 7. The CDR3 consists of 14 residues. The CDR3 sequence: CASSPTSGVYEQYF. CDR3 bases: TGCGCCAGCTCTCCGACTAGCGGGGTGTACGAGCAGTACTTC. Complete variable domain (other parts from reference TRBV5-1 and TRBJ2-7): KAGVTQTPRYLIKTRGQQVTLSCSPISGHRSVSWYQQTPGQGLQFLFEYFSETQRNKGNFPGRFSGRQFSNSRSEMNVSTLELGDSALYLCASSPTSGVYEQYFGPGTRLTVT.

J is TRBJ2-3 and V is TRBV29-1; TRBD2 agrees at 15 bases. The CDR3 length is 15 residues. After removal of 4 bases from V and 4 bases from J, the junction contained 3 bases not matched to a gene. The germline gives CDR1 SQVTM, CDR2 ANQGSEA. The CDR3 loop reads CSVGGTSGRPDTQYF. The DNA for the CDR3 is TGCAGCGTTGGGGGGACTAGCGGGAGGCCAGATACGCAGTATTTT.